Below are 29 T cell receptor beta chains sequenced from a single sample in a study of vaccination and CD4 T cells after COVID-19. No antigen is known for these receptors. The study sequenced cultured CD4+ T cell DNA using the Oncomine TCR Beta short-read assay. TCRdb fed the PCR reads into MiXCR, producing one record per CDR3 protein. This sample has under 15,000 distinct CDR3 sequences; more than 45% occur once, and the top ten carry about 23%. Noted treatment: approximately 10-day PBMC culture with coronavirus spike peptide pools or control peptides (ViraFEST assay). Sequenced: CD4+ T cells from blood, cultured in vitro. These receptor sequences come from a human donor who had recovered from COVID-19.

This clonotype was picked up one time. The rearrangement links TRBV12-2 to TRBJ1-2; the DNA was not used to check the table's D call, TRBD1. TRBV12-2 is designated a pseudogene. The CDR3 covers 17 residues. CDR3 nucleotide sequence: TGTGCAAGTCGCTTAAGATGTTGCGAGGAGGACAGTCATGGCTACACCTTC. Its protein product is CASRLRCCEEDSHGYTF.

This clonotype was observed a handful of times. The CDR3 is CASSLWEETQYF. DNA of the CDR3: TGTGCCAGCAGCTTATGGGAAGAGACCCAGTACTTC. This chain joins TRBV7-6 and TRBJ2-5; the D is unclear. This CDR3 has 12 amino acids. Trimming took 2 bases from V and 3 from J, leaving 4 bases between them. The V gene's germline CDR1 is SGHVS and CDR2 FNYEAQ.

The rearrangement uses TRBV27 and TRBJ1-2; TRBD1 is a possible D gene (6 bases). Germline V gene sequence: CDR1 MNHEY, CDR2 SMNVEV (reference sequence). The CDR3 totals 16 residues. V shed 5 bases and J shed 1 base, with 17 bases lying between them. CDR3 in DNA: TGTGCCAGCAGTCGGGACATGAGTTCCTTTAACTATGGCTACACCTTC. Its translation: CASSRDMSSFNYGYTF.

The chain employs TRBV15 and TRBJ2-3, with 9 bases identical to TRBD2. The CDR3 is made up of 19 amino acids. With 3 bases clipped from V and 5 bases from J, the junction kept 18 bases outside the gene matches. Germline V gene lookup returns CDR1 LNHNV and CDR2 YYDKDF (reference sequence). CDR3 nucleotide sequence: TGTGCCACCAGCAGGGGGGACAGTTCTAGCGGGGTTGAAGTAGATACGCAGTATTTT. This sequence encodes CATSRGDSSSGVEVDTQYF.

Judged by abundance, this clonotype is large. J is TRBJ2-3 and V is TRBV2, with 12 bases aligning to TRBD2. This CDR3 is 15 amino acids long. The germline CDR1 and CDR2 sequences are SNHLY and FYNNEI. J lost 11 bases, V lost 7 bases, and 13 bases had no gene match. The CDR3 coding sequence is TGTGCCAGCAACGTTGGACTAGCGGGAAAGGATGGGCAGTATTTT. This sequence encodes CASNVGLAGKDGQYF.

The table lists this clonotype with a few counts. V usage is TRBV2 and J usage is TRBJ1-5, with 7 bases fitting TRBD1. Trimming at V came to 6 bases and at J to 1 base, leaving 6 bases not matched to a gene. Germline loops: CDR1 SNHLY, CDR2 FYNNEI. The CDR3 has 15 residues. This CDR3 is CASRIDRVSNQPQHF. The CDR3 bases are TGTGCCAGCAGAATTGACAGGGTGAGCAATCAGCCCCAGCATTTT. Combining the CDR3 with reference TRBV2 and TRBJ1-5 gives the whole variable domain EPEVTQTPSHQVTQMGQEVILRCVPISNHLYFYWYRQILGQKVEFLVSFYNNEISEKSEIFDDQFSVERPDGSNFTLKIRSTKLEDSAMYFCASRIDRVSNQPQHFGDGTRLSIL.

This clonotype turned up a few times. The chain recombines TRBV20-1 with TRBJ1-6, with 10 nucleotides matching TRBD1. The CDR3 totals 13 residues. V lost 1 base, J lost 11 bases, and 2 bases stayed unmatched. Germline V gives CDR1 DFQATT, CDR2 SNEGSKA (reference sequence). The CDR3 coding sequence is TGCAGTGCTAGAGCCGGGACAGGGGCACCCCTCCACTTT. Amino acid sequence: CSARAGTGAPLHF.

The chain combines TRBV5-8 with TRBJ2-4, with D hard to call. V lost 0 bases, J lost 6 bases, and 4 bases lay in between. Germline V gene data show CDR1 as SGHTS and CDR2 as YDEGEE. CDR3 length: 12 residues. The CDR3 loop is CASSLAGNIQYF. The CDR3 bases are TGTGCCAGCAGCTTGGCCGGAAACATTCAGTACTTC. Full variable domain (rest looked up from reference TRBV5-8 and TRBJ2-4): EAGVTQSPTHLIKTRGQQATLRCSPISGHTSVYWYQQALGLGLQFLLWYDEGEERNRGNFPPRFSGRQFPNYSSELNVNALELEDSALYLCASSLAGNIQYFGAGTRLSVL.

The chain couples TRBV6-1 to TRBJ2-7, with D possibly matching TRBD2 (6 bases). The CDR3 is 15 residues long. Germline lookup yields CDR1 MNHNS and CDR2 SASEGT. The ends were cut back, 6 bases at V and 4 bases at J, with 19 bases in the middle. In DNA, the CDR3 is TGTGCCAGCAGCGCTCCGGGACTCTCTTCGTACGAGCAGTACTTC. The encoded protein is CASSAPGLSSYEQYF.

The V call is TRBV5-8, the J call TRBJ1-5; D gene uncertain. V was cut by 7 bases and J by 3 bases, with 14 bases left in between. The CDR3 consists of 14 residues. Germline V gene lookup returns CDR1 SGHTS and CDR2 YDEGEE. CDR3 region: CASRRGRNNQPQHF. The CDR3 DNA is TGTGCCAGCCGTCGTGGACGGAACAATCAGCCCCAGCATTTT.

The rearrangement joins TRBV19 to TRBJ1-5; D might be TRBD1 (6 bases). CDR1 and CDR2 from the germline V gene are LNHDA and SQIVND (reference sequence). The CDR3 spans 14 residues. V lost 3 bases, J lost 4 bases, and 10 bases lay in between. The CDR3 here is CASSIGTGNQPQHF. For the CDR3, the DNA is TGTGCCAGTAGTATCGGTACAGGGAATCAGCCCCAGCATTTT.

This clonotype was detected only a few times. The chain links TRBV7-9 to TRBJ2-1; a possible D gene is TRBD1 (6 bases). V gave up 5 bases and J gave up 4 bases, with 18 bases separating them. The CDR3 loop spans 16 amino acids. In germline, CDR1 is SEHNR, CDR2 FQNEAQ (reference sequence). The chain's CDR3 is CASSQQGLSRYNEQFF. The CDR3 DNA follows: TGTGCCAGCAGCCAACAGGGTCTTTCTAGGTACAATGAGCAGTTCTTC.

There are a few counts of this clonotype. This chain links TRBV20-1 with TRBJ2-2; D gene unclear. The CDR3 has 14 amino acids. Between the trimmed V and J ends, which lost 5 bases and 3 bases, there was a span of 13 bases. Germline V gives CDR1 DFQATT, CDR2 SNEGSKA (reference sequence). The CDR3 DNA follows: TGCAGTGCTTATTCCGGTGGGGACACCGGGGAGCTGTTTTTT. This sequence encodes CSAYSGGDTGELFF.

This chain joins TRBV28 and TRBJ2-3; 9 bases are a match to TRBD2. Trimming cost V 4 bases and J 6 bases; bases outside gene matches: 8. This CDR3 comprises 15 residues. Germline-derived CDR1 and CDR2 are MDHEN and SYDVKM. The CDR3 region has the DNA TGTGCCAGCAGTTCTCCTAGCGGGAAGGGGGATACGCAGTATTTT. This sequence encodes CASSSPSGKGDTQYF.

The V and J genes are TRBV28 and TRBJ2-7; either TRBD1 or TRBD2 may fit D (5 bases each). The CDR3 length is 15 residues. V gave up 8 bases and J gave up 0 bases, with 17 bases separating them. Germline V gene lookup returns CDR1 MDHEN and CDR2 SYDVKM. DNA of the CDR3: TGTGCCAGCGAGGGTGGGGCTTTCGCCTCCTACGAGCAGTACTTC. The encoded protein is CASEGGAFASYEQYF.

The V gene is TRBV20-1, the J gene TRBJ2-2; possibly TRBD2 for D (5 bases). V gave up 1 base and J gave up 8 bases, with 14 bases separating them. Per the germline V gene, CDR1 is DFQATT and CDR2 is SNEGSKA (reference sequence). The CDR3 covers 14 residues. CDR3 nucleotide sequence: TGCAGTGCTAGAGTGGGAAGGAGGAGTGGGGAGCTGTTTTTT. It encodes CSARVGRRSGELFF.

This sequence joins TRBV28 and TRBJ1-2, with D uncertain. Per the germline V gene, CDR1 is MDHEN and CDR2 is SYDVKM. Trimming left V 1 base short and J 7 bases short, with 10 bases between. The length of the CDR3 is 13 residues. The CDR3 reads CASSLSEQRGYTF. The CDR3 DNA is TGTGCCAGCAGTTTATCTGAACAACGTGGCTACACCTTC.

This clonotype is classed as medium-sized. J is TRBJ1-1 and V is TRBV27; no clear D gene. Germline V gene sequence: CDR1 MNHEY, CDR2 SMNVEV (reference sequence). V lost 7 bases to trimming and J lost 1 base, with 7 bases between them. CDR3 length equals 12 residues. The DNA for the CDR3 is TGTGCCAGCACAACCACGAACACTGAAGCTTTCTTT. It translates to CASTTTNTEAFF.

This clonotype has just one count. The V gene is TRBV10-3, the J gene TRBJ2-1; TRBD2 is a possible D gene (6 bases). V was clipped by 7 bases and J by 6 bases, with 19 bases between them. The CDR3 has 15 amino acids. Germline V lookup: CDR1 ENHRY, CDR2 SYGVKD. CDR3 nucleotides: TGTGCCATCACCGATAGCGGCCGAATGACCAATGAGCAGTTCTTC. Amino acids: CAITDSGRMTNEQFF.

The chain links TRBV6-1 to TRBJ2-3; no clear D gene. The germline V gene has CDR1 MNHNS and CDR2 SASEGT. This CDR3 is built from 13 residues. Trimming cost V 7 bases and J 3 bases, with 11 bases left between them. The CDR3 nucleotides read TGTGCCAGCACACTACTGTTGACAGATACGCAGTATTTT. This codes for CASTLLLTDTQYF.

CDR3 in DNA: TGTGCCACCAGGGGACAGGGCTACACAGATACGCAGTATTTT. Its translation: CATRGQGYTDTQYF. The J gene is TRBJ2-3, the V gene TRBV24-1, with 9 bases fitting TRBD1. Losses at the gene ends were 7 bases for V and 2 bases for J; bases not matched to a gene: 3. CDR3 length: 14 residues. CDR1 is KGHDR, CDR2 SFDVKD, per germline.

The chain employs TRBV6-1 and TRBJ1-2; 9 bases are a match to TRBD1. The germline gives CDR1 MNHNS, CDR2 SASEGT. This CDR3 has 14 amino acids. The junction had 13 bases not matched to a gene; V was cut back by 10 bases and J by 7 bases. Written as DNA, the CDR3 is TGTGCCATCAATTTTCGCGGACAGGGGTCTGGCTACACCTTC. It specifies CAINFRGQGSGYTF.

This clonotype was observed a few times. The chain combines TRBV7-8 with TRBJ2-5; tentatively, D is TRBD1 or TRBD2 (6 bases each). This CDR3 is built from 16 residues. With 4 bases removed from V and 4 bases from J, the gap between germline ends came to 19 bases. Germline loops: CDR1 SGHVS, CDR2 FQNEAQ. In DNA form, the CDR3 reads TGTGCCAGCAGCTCTAGGGGGGCGCAGGCTGTAGAGACCCAGTACTTC. This encodes CASSSRGAQAVETQYF.

V gene TRBV20-1 combines with J gene TRBJ2-7; no reliable D call. The CDR3 length is 13 residues. Deletions cut 3 bases from V and 3 bases from J, with 12 bases between. Germline-derived CDR1 and CDR2 are DFQATT and SNEGSKA (reference sequence). CDR3 amino acids: CSASPAGYYEQYF. CDR3 DNA sequence: TGCAGTGCTAGTCCGGCCGGATACTACGAGCAGTACTTC.

The chain couples TRBV24-1 to TRBJ2-1, with 15 bases fitting TRBD2. CDR3 length: 17 amino acids. V trimming: 4 bases; J trimming: 9 bases; junction bases outside the gene matches: 9. Per germline, CDR1 KGHDR and CDR2 SFDVKD. The CDR3 is CATSEGGLAGGSGEQFF. The CDR3 DNA sequence: TGTGCCACCAGTGAGGGGGGACTAGCGGGAGGATCCGGTGAGCAGTTCTTC.

V usage is TRBV12-5 and J usage is TRBJ2-5, with D uncertain. Deletions cut 6 bases from V and 3 bases from J, with 14 bases between. CDR3 length: 14 residues. CDR1 is LGHNT, CDR2 FRNRAP, per germline. This CDR3 is CASGELIEKETQYF. CDR3 sequence (DNA): TGTGCTAGTGGGGAACTAATCGAGAAAGAGACCCAGTACTTC. The full variable domain, in which reference TRBV12-5 and TRBJ2-5 provide the parts outside the CDR3, is DARVTQTPRHKVTEMGQEVTMRCQPILGHNTVFWYRQTMMQGLELLAYFRNRAPLDDSGMPKDRFSAEMPDATLATLKIQPSEPRDSAVYFCASGELIEKETQYFGPGTRLLVL.

V and J are TRBV7-8 and TRBJ2-5; 12 bases match TRBD2. V lost 2 bases, J lost 5 bases, and 9 bases stayed unmatched. The germline V gene encodes CDR1 SGHVS and CDR2 FQNEAQ. This CDR3 has 17 amino acids. The CDR3 loop is CASSLWPSGRVWETQYF. CDR3 coding DNA: TGTGCCAGCAGCTTATGGCCTAGCGGGAGGGTTTGGGAGACCCAGTACTTC.

Relative to its sample, this clonotype is medium-sized. The chain is built from TRBV20-1 and TRBJ1-2; D uncertain. CDR1 and CDR2 from the germline V gene are DFQATT and SNEGSKA (reference sequence). The CDR3 length is 13 residues. V was clipped by 2 bases and J by 0 bases, with 7 bases between them. The CDR3 loop reads CSARIGSNYGYTF. CDR3 nucleotide sequence: TGCAGTGCTAGAATAGGGTCTAACTATGGCTACACCTTC.

This sequence joins TRBV7-9 and TRBJ2-7; 9 nucleotides match TRBD1. The ends lost 6 bases at V and 1 base at J; junction bases unmatched: 4. Germline V lookup: CDR1 SEHNR, CDR2 FQNEAQ (reference sequence). CDR3 length equals 14 residues. The CDR3 DNA reads as TGTGCCAGCAGAACCGGGACAGGGTCCTACGAGCAGTACTTC. Translated, it gives CASRTGTGSYEQYF.